The next 3 T cell receptor beta chains were all read from a single sample in a study of PD-L1 blockade in urothelial cancer. Using immunoSEQ multiplex PCR, the repertoire was profiled, and TCRdb retains in-frame clones only, with some absent. The sample consists of about 74,000 clones, 85% to 90% of them appearing once. Time point denoted: pretreatment peripheral blood. This specimen was PBMCs, taken around atezolizumab (anti-PD-L1) treatment. The origin of the receptors is a man aged 65 to 85 with urothelial cancer.

The CDR3 sequence: CASSEGEPDTQYF. In DNA, the CDR3 is TGTGCCAGCAGTGAAGGAGAGCCAGATACGCAGTATTTT. The gene calls are TRBV25-1 and TRBJ2-3; D not resolved. Trimming removed 2 bases at V and 4 bases at J, with 7 bases between. Germline V lookup: CDR1 MGHDK, CDR2 SYGVNS. The CDR3 loop spans 13 amino acids.

The chain is built from TRBV5-1 and TRBJ2-1, with 10 bases identical to TRBD1. The CDR3 contains 15 residues. Germline loops: CDR1 SGHRS, CDR2 YFSETQ. V shed 4 bases and J 3 bases; nucleotides not matched to a gene: 4. The DNA for the CDR3 is TGCGCCAGCAGCCGGGACAGGGGAGGCTACAATGAGCAGTTCTTC. It is translated as CASSRDRGGYNEQFF.

This chain links TRBV19 with TRBJ1-5, with TRBD1 identical over 8 bases. CDR3 size: 13 residues. Per the germline V gene, CDR1 is LNHDA and CDR2 is SQIVND (reference sequence). V shed 8 bases, J shed 5 bases, and the junction held 5 bases outside the gene matches. CDR3 in amino acids: CASWTGRDQPQHF. In DNA form, the CDR3 reads TGTGCCAGTTGGACAGGGAGGGATCAGCCCCAGCATTTT.